This T cell receptor (beta chain) appears in the sequencing data of a study of CD8 T cells in ankylosing spondylitis. CDR3 size: 15 residues. The germline V gene encodes CDR1 SGHRS and CDR2 YFSETQ. The V and J ends lost 0 bases and 4 bases, in that order; junction bases with no gene match: 5. TCRdb used MiXCR to reprocess the 5' RACE reads, holding one entry per CDR3 protein. The sample holds about 240,000 distinct CDR3 sequences, approximately 9% seen once. This clonotype was counted many times. The rearrangement links TRBV5-1 to TRBJ2-3, with 7 bases aligning to TRBD2. This clonotype originated in a male donor with ankylosing spondylitis or in good health (not recorded which). The sample comprised blood, either unsorted or a sorted T cell fraction (not recorded which). Written as DNA, the CDR3 is TGCGCCAGCAGCTTGGTAGGCGGGAGCTCAGATACGCAGTATTTT. This codes for CASSLVGGSSDTQYF.